The rows below give T cell receptor beta chains drawn from one sample of a study of shared clonotypes between healthy human individuals. Data came from immunoSEQ multiplex PCR; TCRdb stores just in-frame clones and leaves some out. The repertoire holds around 2,000,000 clones, with approximately 95% as singletons. Material for sequencing was naive CD4+ T cells sorted from blood. These receptors were taken from a man aged 18 to 30 in good health. Each CDR3 is given with its conserved first and last residue. D genes are given only for firm matches. Clone sizes are given selectively: once, few, many, or a class where the clone is expanded.

clone size	D gene	CDR3 length	V gene	J gene	CDR3 protein	CDR3 DNA
NA	NA	14	TRBV11-2	TRBJ1-5	CASSLSAGNQPQHF	TGTGCCAGCAGCTTATCTGCCGGGAATCAGCCCCAGCATTTT
NA	NA	10	TRBV2	TRBJ2-5	CASSRETQYF	TGTGCCAGCAGCCGGGAGACCCAGTACTTC
NA	NA	12	TRBV29-1	TRBJ2-5	CSVAQGQETQYF	TGCAGCGTTGCACAGGGTCAAGAGACCCAGTACTTC
NA	NA	14	TRBV19	TRBJ2-5	CASSSPLRGETQYF	TGTGCCAGTAGTAGTCCTCTCCGGGGGGAGACCCAGTACTTC
NA	NA	16	TRBV27	TRBJ2-7	CASSSGVGRVTYEQYF	TGTGCCAGCAGTTCAGGGGTAGGCAGGGTGACCTACGAGCAGTACTTC
NA	NA	11	TRBV9	TRBJ2-5	CASSAWETQYF	TGTGCCAGCAGCGCGTGGGAGACCCAGTACTTC
NA	TRBD1	15	TRBV6-1	TRBJ2-7	CASSLAGQGAYEQYF	TGTGCCAGCAGCCTAGCGGGACAGGGGGCTTACGAGCAGTACTTC
NA	NA	13	TRBV5-1	TRBJ1-3	CASSHGEGNTIYF	TGCGCCAGCAGCCATGGCGAGGGGAACACCATATATTTT
NA	NA	15	TRBV10-3	TRBJ2-1	CAISVSLASDNEQFF	TGTGCCATCAGTGTTTCTCTAGCCTCTGACAATGAGCAGTTCTTC
NA	TRBD1	14	TRBV7-9	TRBJ1-4	CASSPGQGYEKLFF	TGTGCCAGCAGCCCGGGACAGGGGTACGAAAAACTGTTTTTT
NA	NA	18	TRBV5-1	TRBJ2-6	CASSSSGVISSGANVLTF	TGCGCCAGCAGCTCCTCAGGGGTGATTTCCTCTGGGGCCAACGTCCTGACTTTC
NA	NA	13	TRBV11-3	TRBJ2-5	CASSLHSQETQYF	TGTGCCAGCAGCTTACACAGCCAAGAGACCCAGTACTTC
NA	NA	14	TRBV10-2	TRBJ1-5	CASSEWANEQPQHF	TGCGCCAGCAGTGAGTGGGCAAATGAGCAGCCCCAGCATTTT
NA	TRBD2	14	TRBV7-8	TRBJ2-3	CASSLRGGLNTQYF	TGTGCCAGCAGCTTGCGGGGGGGCCTAAATACGCAGTATTTT
NA	NA	14	TRBV28	TRBJ1-6	CASSPGQPNSPLHF	TGTGCCAGCAGTCCTGGGCAGCCGAATTCACCCCTCCACTTT
NA	TRBD2	17	TRBV9	TRBJ2-5	CASSVGGAGAAQETQYF	TGTGCCAGCAGCGTAGGGGGAGCGGGAGCGGCCCAAGAGACCCAGTACTTC
NA	NA	13	TRBV5-1	TRBJ1-4	CASSLEANGKLFF	TGCGCCAGCAGCTTGGAGGCAAATGGGAAACTGTTTTTT
NA	NA	16	TRBV7-9	TRBJ2-3	CASSPVGRGTTDTQYF	TGTGCCAGCAGCCCCGTGGGCAGGGGCACCACAGATACGCAGTATTTT
NA	TRBD1	13	TRBV19	TRBJ2-7	CASSRTGTYEQYF	TGTGCCAGTAGTAGGACAGGGACATACGAGCAGTACTTC
NA	TRBD2	15	TRBV27	TRBJ2-7	CASSRTSGNSYEQYF	TGTGCCAGCAGTAGGACTAGCGGGAACTCCTACGAGCAGTACTTC
NA	TRBD1	14	TRBV7-9	TRBJ2-3	CASSFDRLTGTQYF	TGTGCCAGCAGCTTCGATCGATTGACAGGGACGCAGTATTTT
once	TRBD1	15	TRBV28	TRBJ1-3	CASSEQGSSGNTIYF	TGTGCCAGCAGTGAACAGGGGAGCTCTGGAAACACCATATATTTT
NA	TRBD2	15	TRBV13	TRBJ2-3	CASSRQAGASDTQYF	TGTGCCAGCAGCCGGCAAGCGGGGGCGTCAGATACGCAGTATTTT
NA	NA	14	TRBV5-1	TRBJ2-7	CASSLGTGGSEQYF	TGCGCCAGCAGCTTGGGGACCGGGGGCTCCGAGCAGTACTTC
NA	NA	17	TRBV28	TRBJ1-3	CASSPIGRGDSGNTIYF	TGTGCCAGCAGTCCAATCGGACGGGGGGACTCTGGAAACACCATATATTTT
NA	TRBD2	15	TRBV5-1	TRBJ2-5	CASSLGTSEKETQYF	TGCGCCAGCAGCTTGGGGACTAGCGAAAAAGAGACCCAGTACTTC
NA	NA	12	TRBV18	TRBJ2-7	CASSRSAYEQYF	TGTGCCAGCTCCCGCAGCGCCTACGAGCAGTACTTC
once	TRBD1	15	TRBV6-5	TRBJ1-4	CASSYGTDTNEKLFF	TGTGCCAGCAGTTACGGGACAGATACTAATGAAAAACTGTTTTTT
few	TRBD1	16	TRBV7-9	TRBJ1-5	CASSRTGEIGNQPQHF	TGTGCCAGCAGCAGAACAGGGGAAATTGGCAATCAGCCCCAGCATTTT
NA	NA	17	TRBV5-1	TRBJ1-4	CASSLGRVVGTNEKLFF	TGCGCCAGCAGCTTAGGAAGGGTTGTAGGGACTAATGAAAAACTGTTTTTT
NA	TRBD2	17	TRBV5-6	TRBJ2-3	CASSLAGSGGPPDTQYF	TGTGCCAGCAGCTTGGCAGGTAGCGGGGGCCCCCCGGATACGCAGTATTTT
NA	TRBD2	14	TRBV6-5	TRBJ2-1	CASSSLTSSNEQFF	TGTGCCAGCAGTTCCTTGACTAGCTCCAATGAGCAGTTCTTC
NA	NA	15	TRBV9	TRBJ2-1	CASSVASLVYNEQFF	TGTGCCAGCAGCGTAGCCTCCCTAGTTTACAATGAGCAGTTCTTC
NA	NA	12	TRBV5-1	TRBJ1-2	CASSSSSYGYTF	TGCGCCAGCAGCTCTTCCAGCTATGGCTACACCTTC
NA	TRBD2	15	TRBV5-6	TRBJ2-5	CASSSGLAGRETQYF	TGTGCCAGCAGCTCGGGACTAGCGGGGAGGGAGACCCAGTACTTC
once	TRBD2	15	TRBV7-9	TRBJ2-5	CASSPGLAGAETQYF	TGTGCCAGCAGTCCAGGACTAGCGGGGGCGGAGACCCAGTACTTC
NA	TRBD1	17	TRBV2	TRBJ1-4	CASSMTGGGRTNEKLFF	TGTGCCAGCAGTATGACAGGGGGCGGACGAACTAATGAAAAACTGTTTTTT
NA	NA	16	TRBV6-1	TRBJ2-7	CASSELAQSVSYEQYF	TGTGCCAGCAGTGAACTCGCACAATCAGTCTCCTACGAGCAGTACTTC
NA	TRBD1	16	TRBV5-1	TRBJ1-2	CASSLDRGAYSGGYTF	TGCGCCAGCAGCTTGGACAGGGGGGCTTATTCCGGCGGCTACACCTTC
NA	NA	10	TRBV6-1	TRBJ2-7	CASSLYEQYF	TGTGCCAGCAGTCTCTACGAGCAGTACTTC
NA	NA	15	TRBV10-3	TRBJ1-5	CAISNRETDNQPQHF	TGTGCCATCAGTAACAGGGAAACTGACAATCAGCCCCAGCATTTT
NA	TRBD1	19	TRBV5-1	TRBJ2-1	CASSAPSRDRGPLYNEQFF	TGCGCCAGCAGCGCCCCGTCCCGGGACAGGGGCCCGTTATACAATGAGCAGTTCTTC
NA	NA	16	TRBV4-1	TRBJ2-2	CASSLLETLNTGELFF	TGCGCCAGCAGCCTCCTGGAGACTCTGAACACCGGGGAGCTGTTTTTT
NA	NA	13	TRBV18	TRBJ1-3	CASSPGVGNTIYF	TGTGCCAGCTCACCAGGAGTGGGAAACACCATATATTTT
NA	TRBD1	14	TRBV19	TRBJ1-1	CASSRRTGDSEAFF	TGTGCCAGTAGTAGGAGAACAGGGGATTCTGAAGCTTTCTTT
NA	TRBD1	13	TRBV6-1	TRBJ1-6	CASRDRGNSPLHF	TGTGCCAGCCGGGACAGGGGTAATTCACCCCTCCACTTT